The clone carrying this T cell receptor (beta chain) was seen ten or more times. Its antigen remains unidentified. This sample was taken from a study of response to subunit inactivated influenza vaccine. Notes on the study in general: Authors suggested seasonal influenza vaccinations each recruit few new T cells.

The CDR3 length is 20 residues. With V trimmed by 0 bases and J by 0 bases, 10 bases remained unmatched. Germline V gives CDR1 SGHVS, CDR2 FQNEAQ. MiXCR, run by TCRdb on the RT-PCR reads, gives a single entry per CDR3 protein. The sample has approximately 520,000 distinct CDR3 sequences; around 25% are singletons. V gene TRBV7-8 combines with J gene TRBJ2-1; 11 nucleotides agree with TRBD2. The starting material was CD4+ T cells sorted from PBMCs, obtained about 5 days after vaccination. The clonotype originates from a man over 45 who received an inactivated influenza vaccine. CDR3 loop: CASSLAQLAGVSSSYNEQFF. DNA of the CDR3: TGTGCCAGCAGCTTAGCGCAACTAGCGGGGGTCTCGAGCTCCTACAATGAGCAGTTCTTC.